Listed below are T cell receptor beta chains from one sample, sequenced in a study of response to subunit inactivated influenza vaccine. A single record per CDR3 protein comes from TCRdb applying MiXCR to the RT-PCR reads. This table holds approximately 680,000 distinct CDR3 sequences, more than 15% found once. The source material was PBMCs from blood, sampled about 11 days after vaccination. These receptor sequences come from a man aged 50 or older who received an inactivated influenza vaccine. Each CDR3 is given with its conserved first and last residue. A D gene is named only where the DNA matches it firmly. For some rows the clone size is stated as once, few or many, or as a class when expanded; others skip it.

j_call d_call clone_size v_call cdr3_aa cdr3_nt
TRBJ1-1 - few TRBV11-1 CASSDKTRSTRLHTEAFF TGTGCCAGCAGCGATAAAACGCGGTCCACCAGGCTGCACACTGAAGCTTTCTTT
TRBJ2-5 - few TRBV11-3 CASSPHLGETQYF TGTGCCAGCAGCCCGCATTTGGGAGAGACCCAGTACTTC
TRBJ1-1 - - TRBV12-3/TRBV12-4 CASSFWGGTEAFF TGTGCCAGCAGTTTTTGGGGGGGCACTGAAGCTTTCTTT
TRBJ2-1 - few TRBV7-2 CASSSRQNEQFF TGTGCCAGCAGCTCGAGACAGAATGAGCAGTTCTTC
TRBJ2-7 - few TRBV10-3 CAISEPRVGEQYF TGTGCCATCAGTGAGCCCAGGGTGGGAGAGCAGTACTTC
TRBJ1-5 TRBD1 - TRBV4-2 CASSPTTGDSNQPQHF TGTGCCAGCAGCCCAACAACAGGGGATAGCAATCAGCCCCAGCATTTT
TRBJ1-6 - few TRBV7-2 CASSLVSGQGASPLHF TGTGCCAGCAGCTTAGTCAGTGGGCAGGGTGCTTCACCCCTCCACTTT
TRBJ2-2 - few TRBV5-5 CASSLGGGGTGELFF TGTGCCAGCAGCTTGGGTGGTGGGGGAACCGGGGAGCTGTTTTTT
TRBJ2-7 - - TRBV2 CASRHDIGPYEQYF TGTGCCAGCAGGCACGACATAGGACCCTACGAGCAGTACTTC
TRBJ1-2 TRBD1 few TRBV30 CAWTRQGPYGYTF TGTGCCTGGACACGACAGGGTCCCTATGGCTACACCTTC
TRBJ2-7 - many TRBV3-1 CASSQDRQPFYEQYF TGTGCCAGCAGCCAAGATCGACAGCCTTTCTACGAGCAGTACTTC
TRBJ1-6 - - TRBV7-2 CASSFSVDSPLHF TGTGCCAGCAGCTTCTCGGTAGATTCACCCCTCCACTTT
TRBJ1-2 TRBD1 few TRBV6-5 CASSYAGGHREGYTF TGTGCCAGCAGTTACGCAGGGGGTCACCGCGAGGGCTACACCTTC
TRBJ2-1 - few TRBV5-1 CASSLHPASSYNEQFF TGCGCCAGCAGCTTGCATCCGGCATCGTCCTACAATGAGCAGTTCTTC
TRBJ2-5 TRBD2 - TRBV29-1 CSVKSGTSGQETQYF TGCAGCGTGAAATCCGGGACTAGCGGCCAAGAGACCCAGTACTTC
TRBJ1-1 - many TRBV28 CASRRRGRAEAFF TGTGCCAGCAGACGACGGGGGCGAGCTGAAGCTTTCTTT
TRBJ1-5 - - TRBV18 CASSLEFSNQPQHF TGTGCCAGCTCACTAGAGTTTAGCAATCAGCCCCAGCATTTT
TRBJ1-5 - - TRBV20-1 CSARRGAGQPQHF TGCAGTGCTAGACGGGGGGCGGGTCAGCCCCAGCATTTT
TRBJ1-6 - - TRBV20-1 CSASLGGNNSPLHF TGCAGTGCCAGCTTAGGGGGGAATAATTCACCCCTCCACTTT
TRBJ1-1 TRBD1 few TRBV5-4 CASSLSPETGEAFF TGTGCCAGCAGCTTGTCTCCGGAGACAGGGGAAGCTTTCTTT
TRBJ1-5 TRBD1 few TRBV5-6 CASSLAGGAGNQPQHF TGTGCCAGCAGCTTGGCAGGGGGCGCCGGCAATCAGCCCCAGCATTTT
TRBJ1-5 - - TRBV6-2/TRBV6-3 CASSYLGRGSQPQHF TGTGCCAGCAGTTACCTCGGCAGGGGAAGTCAGCCCCAGCATTTT
TRBJ2-7 TRBD1 few TRBV7-6 CASSLGVARTGGYEQYF TGTGCCAGCAGCTTAGGCGTAGCTAGGACAGGGGGCTACGAGCAGTACTTC
TRBJ2-2 TRBD2 few TRBV4-3 CASSQGTSAGPHTGELFF TGCGCCAGCAGCCAGGGGACTAGCGCCGGCCCTCACACCGGGGAGCTGTTTTTT
TRBJ1-2 - - TRBV5-1 CASSSHTNYGYTF TGCGCCAGCAGCTCTCACACAAACTATGGCTACACCTTC
TRBJ2-2 - - TRBV20-1 CSASPGSGSAGELFF TGCAGTGCTAGTCCGGGTTCAGGGAGCGCCGGGGAGCTGTTTTTT
TRBJ2-3 - - TRBV9 CASSVAPSLLSDTQYF TGTGCCAGCAGCGTAGCTCCCAGCCTTTTATCAGATACGCAGTATTTT
TRBJ2-7 TRBD2 many TRBV10-3 CAISPVGGRPYEQYF TGTGCCATCAGTCCTGTGGGAGGGCGACCCTACGAGCAGTACTTC
TRBJ2-7 - - TRBV6-2/TRBV6-3 CASSYRGLRRERIWEQYF TGTGCCAGCAGTTACCGCGGACTGAGGCGGGAACGGATCTGGGAGCAGTACTTC
TRBJ2-7 - once TRBV18 CASSTRGGAYEQYF TGTGCCAGCTCAACAAGGGGGGGTGCCTACGAGCAGTACTTC
TRBJ2-1 TRBD1 few TRBV15 CATSRDGSGGRNEQFF TGTGCCACCAGCAGAGATGGGTCAGGGGGAAGGAATGAGCAGTTCTTC
TRBJ2-7 TRBD1 few TRBV12-3/TRBV12-4 CASSTTGTGVEQYF TGTGCCAGCAGTACCACCGGGACAGGGGTTGAGCAGTACTTC
TRBJ2-1 - many TRBV12-3/TRBV12-4 CASSQYNEQFF TGTGCCAGCAGCCAATACAATGAGCAGTTCTTC
TRBJ1-2 - few TRBV7-9 CASSLSGGGGGFGYTF TGTGCCAGCAGCTTATCGGGCGGGGGAGGAGGCTTCGGCTACACCTTC
TRBJ2-7 - few TRBV6-2/TRBV6-3 CASSYTAGSYEQYF TGTGCCAGCAGTTACACGGCCGGGAGCTACGAGCAGTACTTC
TRBJ2-7 - - TRBV7-2 CASRVRDGVYEQYF TGTGCCAGCAGGGTTAGGGACGGAGTCTACGAGCAGTACTTC
TRBJ2-1 - - TRBV13 CASKRRVNEQFF TGTGCCTCAAAGAGAAGGGTCAATGAGCAGTTCTTC
TRBJ2-7 TRBD1 few TRBV10-3 CAISEQGGKAYEQYF TGTGCCATCAGTGAACAAGGGGGCAAAGCCTACGAGCAGTACTTC
TRBJ2-7 - - TRBV5-6 CASSVGTSLYEQYF TGTGCCAGCAGCGTCGGGACATCCCTCTACGAGCAGTACTTC
TRBJ2-1 TRBD1 few TRBV20-1 CSAVQGVSSYNEQFF TGCAGTGCTGTACAGGGGGTTAGCTCCTACAATGAGCAGTTCTTC
TRBJ2-7 - few TRBV12-3/TRBV12-4 CASSSDSGGSSYEQYF TGTGCCAGCAGTTCTGATTCTGGTGGGAGCTCCTACGAGCAGTACTTC
TRBJ2-1 TRBD1 few TRBV27 CASSLFWGQGDYEQFF TGTGCCAGCAGTTTGTTCTGGGGACAGGGTGACTATGAGCAGTTCTTC
TRBJ2-3 - few TRBV7-2 CASSLGTIYSSTDTQYF TGTGCCAGCAGCTTGGGGACCATCTACTCGAGCACAGATACGCAGTATTTT
TRBJ2-1 TRBD2 few TRBV11-2 CASSFRDGGLASYNEQFF TGTGCCAGCAGCTTCCGGGACGGAGGACTAGCGTCGTACAATGAGCAGTTCTTC
TRBJ2-1 - - TRBV28 CASSSEAFEFF TGTGCCAGCAGTTCCGAAGCGTTTGAGTTCTTC
TRBJ2-7 TRBD2 few TRBV3-1 CASSQRPGLAIYEQYF TGTGCCAGCAGCCAAAGACCGGGACTAGCGATCTACGAGCAGTACTTC
TRBJ1-2 - few TRBV12-3/TRBV12-4 CASSRYYGYTF TGTGCCAGCTCGCGCTACTATGGCTACACCTTC
TRBJ1-1 - few TRBV5-1 CASSLARTANTEAFF TGCGCCAGCAGCTTAGCTCGGACAGCGAACACTGAAGCTTTCTTT
TRBJ2-2 TRBD1 - TRBV20-1 CSARVGTGTNTGELFF TGCAGTGCTAGAGTAGGGACAGGAACGAACACCGGGGAGCTGTTTTTT
TRBJ2-6 - - TRBV6-5 CASSLGRGSGANVLTF TGTGCCAGCAGTTTAGGACGGGGCTCTGGGGCCAACGTCCTGACTTTC
TRBJ2-7 - few TRBV12-3/TRBV12-4 CASSSQGSPSYEQYF TGTGCCAGCAGCTCGCAGGGATCCCCCTCCTACGAGCAGTACTTC
TRBJ2-5 TRBD1 - TRBV4-1 CASSQSGRGHETQYF TGCGCCAGCAGCCAGTCCGGCAGGGGGCATGAGACCCAGTACTTC
TRBJ2-7 - - TRBV12-3/TRBV12-4 CASTASLYEQYF TGTGCCAGCACGGCCAGTCTCTACGAGCAGTACTTC
TRBJ1-2 - - TRBV4-1 CASSPGGRRNYGYTF TGCGCCAGCAGCCCGGGGGGTAGAAGAAACTATGGCTACACCTTC
TRBJ1-4 - few TRBV6-1 CASLPWETTNEKLFF TGTGCCAGCCTCCCATGGGAGACAACTAATGAAAAACTGTTTTTT
TRBJ1-2 TRBD1 - TRBV20-1 CSASNQGAVSGYTF TGCAGTGCGAGTAACCAGGGGGCGGTCTCTGGCTACACCTTC
TRBJ2-5 - few TRBV28 CAITGLSQETQYF TGTGCCATTACGGGACTGAGCCAAGAGACCCAGTACTTC
TRBJ2-2 TRBD1 few TRBV6-1 CASRGTGQGAPGELFF TGTGCCAGCAGGGGGACGGGACAGGGGGCACCCGGGGAGCTGTTTTTT
TRBJ1-1 - few TRBV19 CASSIDPSTEAFF TGTGCCAGTAGTATAGATCCATCCACTGAAGCTTTCTTT
TRBJ2-1 TRBD2 - TRBV13 CASSLPSGRSNEQFF TGTGCCAGCAGCTTGCCTAGCGGGAGGTCCAATGAGCAGTTCTTC